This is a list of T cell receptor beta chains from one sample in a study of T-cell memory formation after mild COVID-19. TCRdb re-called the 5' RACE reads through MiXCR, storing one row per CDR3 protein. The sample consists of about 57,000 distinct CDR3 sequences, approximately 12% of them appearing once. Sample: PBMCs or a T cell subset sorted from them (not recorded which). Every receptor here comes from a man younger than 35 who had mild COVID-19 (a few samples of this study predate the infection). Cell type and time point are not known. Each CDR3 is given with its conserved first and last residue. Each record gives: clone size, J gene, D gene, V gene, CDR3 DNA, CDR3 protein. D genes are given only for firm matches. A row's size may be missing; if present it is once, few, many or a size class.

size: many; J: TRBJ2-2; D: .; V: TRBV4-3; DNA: TGCGCCAGCAGCCAAGAAGGCTCCGGGGAGCTGTTTTTT; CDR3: CASSQEGSGELFF
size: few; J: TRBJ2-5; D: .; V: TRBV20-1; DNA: TGCAGTGCTCGGGACTTCAAAGAGACCCAGTACTTC; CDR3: CSARDFKETQYF
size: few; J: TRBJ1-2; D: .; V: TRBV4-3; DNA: TGCGCCAGCAGCCAAGATCTTTGGGGGGGCGACTATGGCTACACCTTC; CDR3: CASSQDLWGGDYGYTF
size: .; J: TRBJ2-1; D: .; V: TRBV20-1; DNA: TGCAGTGCGGAGGCAGAGACCTACAATGAGCAGTTCTTC; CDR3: CSAEAETYNEQFF
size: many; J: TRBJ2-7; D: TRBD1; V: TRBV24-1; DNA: TGTGCCACCAGTGATCTGACTGAACAGGGGGCTAGGTACGAGCAGTACTTC; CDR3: CATSDLTEQGARYEQYF
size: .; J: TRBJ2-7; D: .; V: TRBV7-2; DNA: TGTGCCAGCACACTCATCGTTAGAGGGGGTTACGAGCAGTACTTC; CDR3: CASTLIVRGGYEQYF
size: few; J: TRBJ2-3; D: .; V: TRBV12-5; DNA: TGTGCTAGTGGTTCCCCAAGCACAGATACGCAGTATTTT; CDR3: CASGSPSTDTQYF
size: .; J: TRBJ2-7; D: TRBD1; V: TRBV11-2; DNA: TGTGCCAGCAGCTCGACAGGGGGCTCGAACGAGCAGTACTTC; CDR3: CASSSTGGSNEQYF
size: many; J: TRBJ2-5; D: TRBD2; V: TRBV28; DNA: TGTGCCAGCGCCCGGGGCACTAGCGGGGGGGAAGAGACCCAGTACTTC; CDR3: CASARGTSGGEETQYF
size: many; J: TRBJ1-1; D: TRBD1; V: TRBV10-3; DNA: TGTGCCATCACCTCGGACAGGGAAGGCAATTCTTTCTTT; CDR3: CAITSDREGNSFF
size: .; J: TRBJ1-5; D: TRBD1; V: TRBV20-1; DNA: TGCAGTGCTACTCAGGGGGCTGGCAATCAGCCCCAGCATTTT; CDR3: CSATQGAGNQPQHF
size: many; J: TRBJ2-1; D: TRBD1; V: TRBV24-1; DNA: TGTGCCACCAGTGATCCGGGGACAGGGGGCAATGAGCAGTTCTTC; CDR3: CATSDPGTGGNEQFF
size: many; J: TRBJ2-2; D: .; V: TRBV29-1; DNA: TGCAGCGTTGCAGACACCGGGGAGCTGTTTTTT; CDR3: CSVADTGELFF
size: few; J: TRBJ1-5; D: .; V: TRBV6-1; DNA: TGTGCCAGCAGTGAAATTTTGGCTCAGCCCCAGCATTTT; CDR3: CASSEILAQPQHF
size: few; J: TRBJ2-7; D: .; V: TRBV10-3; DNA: TGTGCCATCAGGAGGACGGATGCCTACGAGCAGTACTTC; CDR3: CAIRRTDAYEQYF
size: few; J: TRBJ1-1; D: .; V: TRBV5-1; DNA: TGCGCCAGCAGCCTAGGGCCTACAGGAGAAGGTGAAGCTTTCTTT; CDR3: CASSLGPTGEGEAFF
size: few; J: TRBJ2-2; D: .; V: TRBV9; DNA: TGTGCCAGCAGCGTAGTAGGGGCCGGGGAGCTGTTTTTT; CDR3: CASSVVGAGELFF
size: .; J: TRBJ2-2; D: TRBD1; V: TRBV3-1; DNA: TGTGCCAGCAGCCCCGGACAGGGGTTGATCACCGGGGAGCTGTTTTTT; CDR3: CASSPGQGLITGELFF
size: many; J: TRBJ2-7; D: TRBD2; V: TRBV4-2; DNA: TGTGCCAGCAGCCAGGAGACTAGCGGGGGGTACGAGCAGTACTTC; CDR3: CASSQETSGGYEQYF
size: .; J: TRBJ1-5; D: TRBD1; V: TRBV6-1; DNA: TGTGCCAGCAGTGAGTGGACAGGGCTCAATCAGCCCCAGCATTTT; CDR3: CASSEWTGLNQPQHF
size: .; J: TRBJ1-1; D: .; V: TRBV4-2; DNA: TGTGCCAGCAGCCCGTTACAGGGATACACTGAAGCTTTCTTT; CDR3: CASSPLQGYTEAFF
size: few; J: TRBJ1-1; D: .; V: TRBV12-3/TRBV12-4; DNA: TGTGCCAGCAGTTTCAATCTGAACACTGAAGCTTTCTTT; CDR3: CASSFNLNTEAFF
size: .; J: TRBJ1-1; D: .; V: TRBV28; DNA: TGTGCCAGCAGTAAAATTATTGACAGGAACACTGAAGCTTTCTTT; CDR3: CASSKIIDRNTEAFF
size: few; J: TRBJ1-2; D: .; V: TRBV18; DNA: TGTGCCAGCTCACCTGACACGACAGGAGGGAACGCCTATGGCTACACCTTC; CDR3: CASSPDTTGGNAYGYTF
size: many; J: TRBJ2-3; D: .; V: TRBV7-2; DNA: TGTGCCAGCAGCGTAGACAGGTCTAGCACAGATACGCAGTATTTT; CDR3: CASSVDRSSTDTQYF
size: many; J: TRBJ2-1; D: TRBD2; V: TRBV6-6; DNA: TGTGCCAGCAGTGCGCAGGCGGGGGGGCCAAATGAGCAGTTCTTC; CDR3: CASSAQAGGPNEQFF
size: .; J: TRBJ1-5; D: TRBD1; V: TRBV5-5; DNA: TGTGCCAGCAGCTTGCACAGGGGTGGGATTCAGCCCCAGCATTTT; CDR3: CASSLHRGGIQPQHF
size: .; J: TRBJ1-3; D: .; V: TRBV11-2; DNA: TGTGCCAGCAGCTTCCACAGACTCTCTGGAAACACCATATATTTT; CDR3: CASSFHRLSGNTIYF
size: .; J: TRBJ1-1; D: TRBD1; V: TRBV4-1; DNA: TGCGCCAGCAGCCAAGGGCCGGCAGGGGGGACTGAAGCTTTCTTT; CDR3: CASSQGPAGGTEAFF
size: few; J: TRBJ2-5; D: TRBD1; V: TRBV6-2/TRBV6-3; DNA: TGTGCCAGCAGTTATGGAGACAGGGATCCGGAGACCCAGTACTTC; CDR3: CASSYGDRDPETQYF
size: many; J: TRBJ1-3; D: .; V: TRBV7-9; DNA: TGTGCCAGCAGCTTTGGGCAGGGGAACACCATATATTTT; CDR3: CASSFGQGNTIYF
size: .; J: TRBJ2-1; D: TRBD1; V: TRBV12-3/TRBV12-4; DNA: TGTGCCAGCAGTCCCCGGGACAGGGGCGGCAATGAGCAGTTCTTC; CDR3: CASSPRDRGGNEQFF
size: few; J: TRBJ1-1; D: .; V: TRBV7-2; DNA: TGTGCCAGCAGCTTACAGGGAGGGGACACTGAAGCTTTCTTT; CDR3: CASSLQGGDTEAFF
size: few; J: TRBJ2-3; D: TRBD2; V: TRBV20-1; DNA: TGCAGTGTTCGACTTGGGCGGGGGGCCGGAGATACGCAGTATTTT; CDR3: CSVRLGRGAGDTQYF
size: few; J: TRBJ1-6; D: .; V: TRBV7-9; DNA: TGTGCCAGCAGCTTTGGAGGGGAGGGAAATTCACCCCTCCACTTT; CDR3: CASSFGGEGNSPLHF
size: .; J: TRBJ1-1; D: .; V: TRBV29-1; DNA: TGCAGCGTTGCACCGGGTTGGGGGATGAACACTGAAGCTTTCTTT; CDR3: CSVAPGWGMNTEAFF
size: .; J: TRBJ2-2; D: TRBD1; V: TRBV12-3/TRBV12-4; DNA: TGTGCCAGCAGAAGGACAGGGTTTGCCGGGGAGCTGTTTTTT; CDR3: CASRRTGFAGELFF
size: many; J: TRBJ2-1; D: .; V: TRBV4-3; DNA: TGCGCCAGCAGCCTTCGTCGGGGTGGGGCCCAAAGGGATGAGCAGTTCTTC; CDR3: CASSLRRGGAQRDEQFF
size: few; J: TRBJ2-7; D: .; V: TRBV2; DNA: TGTGCCAGCAGTGAAGACTGGAATCCCTACGAGCAGTACTTC; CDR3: CASSEDWNPYEQYF
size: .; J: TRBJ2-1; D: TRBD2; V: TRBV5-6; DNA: TGTGCCAGCAGCCGACGGGGGGTCTACAATGAGCAGTTCTTC; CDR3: CASSRRGVYNEQFF
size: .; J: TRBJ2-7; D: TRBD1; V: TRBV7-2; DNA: TGTGCCAGCAGCCCCTGGACAGGTTCCAGCTACGAGCAGTACTTC; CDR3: CASSPWTGSSYEQYF
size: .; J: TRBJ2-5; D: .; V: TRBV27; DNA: TGTGCCAGCAGTCAGGGGAAGACCCAGTACTTC; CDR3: CASSQGKTQYF
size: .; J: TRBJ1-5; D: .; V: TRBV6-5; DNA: TGTGCCAGCACCCCCTGGGTCGGTAGCAATCAGCCCCAGCATTTT; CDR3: CASTPWVGSNQPQHF
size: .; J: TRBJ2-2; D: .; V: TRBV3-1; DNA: TGTGCCAGCAGCCGAAGAACACAGTCCTTGGGGACCGGGGAGCTGTTTTTT; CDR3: CASSRRTQSLGTGELFF
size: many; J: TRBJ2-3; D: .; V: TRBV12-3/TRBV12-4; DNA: TGTGCCAGCAGTTTCGGAAGCACAGATACGCAGTATTTT; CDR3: CASSFGSTDTQYF
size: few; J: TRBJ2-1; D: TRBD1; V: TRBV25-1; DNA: TGTGCCAGCAGTGAAGTGCAGGGGGACCCCTACAATGAGCAGTTCTTC; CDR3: CASSEVQGDPYNEQFF
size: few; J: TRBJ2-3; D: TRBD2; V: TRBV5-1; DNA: TGCGCCAGCAGGAGCCTTAGCGGGGCACCCGATACGCAGTATTTT; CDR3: CASRSLSGAPDTQYF
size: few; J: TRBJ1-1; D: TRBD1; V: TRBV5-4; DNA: TGTGCCAGCAGTATTGGTGGACAGGGCGAAGCTTTCTTT; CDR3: CASSIGGQGEAFF
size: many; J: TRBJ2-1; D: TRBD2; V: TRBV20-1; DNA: TGCAGTGCTGGGACTAGCGGGGGGGCCGGCAATGAGCAGTTCTTC; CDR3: CSAGTSGGAGNEQFF
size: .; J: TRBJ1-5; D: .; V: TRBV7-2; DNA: TGTGCCAGCAGCTTAGCGGTCAACAATCAGCCCCAGCATTTT; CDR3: CASSLAVNNQPQHF
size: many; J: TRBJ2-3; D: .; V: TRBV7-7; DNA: TGTGCTAGCAGCTACGGGTTTGAAGATACGCAGTATTTT; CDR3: CASSYGFEDTQYF
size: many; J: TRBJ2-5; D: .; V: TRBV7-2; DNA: TGTGCCAGCAGTTCAGGGTGGGAGACCCAGTACTTC; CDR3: CASSSGWETQYF
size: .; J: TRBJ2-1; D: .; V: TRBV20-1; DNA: TGCAGTGCTAGTGAGGTCGTGCGAAGTGAGCAGTTCTTC; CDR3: CSASEVVRSEQFF
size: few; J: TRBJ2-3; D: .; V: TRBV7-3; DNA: TGTGCCAGCAGCCTCTCTACGCGCGAAGGAGATACGCAGTATTTT; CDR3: CASSLSTREGDTQYF